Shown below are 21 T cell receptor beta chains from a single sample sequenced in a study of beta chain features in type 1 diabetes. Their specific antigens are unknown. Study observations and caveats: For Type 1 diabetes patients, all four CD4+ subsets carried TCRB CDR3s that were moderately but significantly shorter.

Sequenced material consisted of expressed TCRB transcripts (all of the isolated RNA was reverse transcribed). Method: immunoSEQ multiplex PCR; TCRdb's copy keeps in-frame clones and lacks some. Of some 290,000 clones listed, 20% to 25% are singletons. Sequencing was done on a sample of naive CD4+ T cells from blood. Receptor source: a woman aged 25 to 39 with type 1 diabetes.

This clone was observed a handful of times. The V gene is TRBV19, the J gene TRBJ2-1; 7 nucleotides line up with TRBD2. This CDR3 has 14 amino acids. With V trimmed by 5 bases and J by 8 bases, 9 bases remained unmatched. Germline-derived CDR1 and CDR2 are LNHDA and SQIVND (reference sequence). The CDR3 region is CASSSRLAWDEQFF. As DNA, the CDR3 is TGTGCCAGTAGTTCAAGACTAGCCTGGGATGAGCAGTTCTTC.

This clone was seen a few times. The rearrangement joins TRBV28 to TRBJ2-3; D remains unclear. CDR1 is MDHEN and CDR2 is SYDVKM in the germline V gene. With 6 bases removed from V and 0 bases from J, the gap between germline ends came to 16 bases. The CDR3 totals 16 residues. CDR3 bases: TGTGCCAGCAGCCCGTACATCCAAAAAAGCACAGATACGCAGTATTTT. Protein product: CASSPYIQKSTDTQYF.

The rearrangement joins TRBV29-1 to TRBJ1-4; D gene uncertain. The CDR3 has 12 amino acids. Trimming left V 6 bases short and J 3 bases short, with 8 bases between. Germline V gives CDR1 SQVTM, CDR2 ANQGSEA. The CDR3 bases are TGCAGCGTCCTCCTCCCTAATGAAAAACTGTTTTTT. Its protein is CSVLLPNEKLFF.

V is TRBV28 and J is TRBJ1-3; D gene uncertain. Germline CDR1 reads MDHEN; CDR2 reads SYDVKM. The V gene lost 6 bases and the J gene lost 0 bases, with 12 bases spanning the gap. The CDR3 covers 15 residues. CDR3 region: CASRTGLPSGNTIYF. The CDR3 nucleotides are TGTGCCAGCAGAACCGGACTGCCCTCTGGAAACACCATATATTTT.

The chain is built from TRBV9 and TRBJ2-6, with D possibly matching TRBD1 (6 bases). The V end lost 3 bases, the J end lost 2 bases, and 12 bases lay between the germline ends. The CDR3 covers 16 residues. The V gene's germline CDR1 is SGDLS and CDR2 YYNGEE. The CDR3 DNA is TGTGCCAGCAGCGAAGACCAGGGGCCTGGGGCCAACGTCCTGACTTTC. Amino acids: CASSEDQGPGANVLTF.

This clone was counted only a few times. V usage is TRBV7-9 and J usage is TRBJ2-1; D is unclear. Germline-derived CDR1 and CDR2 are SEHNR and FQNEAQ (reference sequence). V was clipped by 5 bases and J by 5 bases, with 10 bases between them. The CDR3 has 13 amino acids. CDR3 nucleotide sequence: TGTGCCAGCAGCGCCTCGACTGACAATGAGCAGTTCTTC. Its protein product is CASSASTDNEQFF.

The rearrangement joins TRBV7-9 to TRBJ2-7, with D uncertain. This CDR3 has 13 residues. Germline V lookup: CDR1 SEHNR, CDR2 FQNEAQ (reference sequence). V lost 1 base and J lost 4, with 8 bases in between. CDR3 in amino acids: CASSLEDGYEQYF. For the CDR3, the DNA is TGTGCCAGCAGCTTAGAAGACGGGTACGAGCAGTACTTC.

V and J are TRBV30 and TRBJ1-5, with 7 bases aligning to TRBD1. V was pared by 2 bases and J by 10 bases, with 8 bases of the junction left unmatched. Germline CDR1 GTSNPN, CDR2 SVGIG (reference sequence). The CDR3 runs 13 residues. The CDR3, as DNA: TGTGCCTGGAGTACGGCAGGGGGAATTCCCCAGCATTTT. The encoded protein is CAWSTAGGIPQHF.

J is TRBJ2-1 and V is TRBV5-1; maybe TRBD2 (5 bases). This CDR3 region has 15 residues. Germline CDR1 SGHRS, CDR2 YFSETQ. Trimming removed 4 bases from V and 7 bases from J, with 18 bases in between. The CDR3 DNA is TGCGCCAGCAGCACTGGCCCCGAACTAGTGAATGAGCAGTTCTTC. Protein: CASSTGPELVNEQFF.

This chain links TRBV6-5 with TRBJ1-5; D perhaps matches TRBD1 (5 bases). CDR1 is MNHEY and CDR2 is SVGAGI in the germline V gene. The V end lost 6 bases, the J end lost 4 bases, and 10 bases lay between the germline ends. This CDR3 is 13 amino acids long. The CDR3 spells CASRMGGNQPQHF. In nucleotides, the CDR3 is TGTGCCAGCAGGATGGGGGGGAATCAGCCCCAGCATTTT.

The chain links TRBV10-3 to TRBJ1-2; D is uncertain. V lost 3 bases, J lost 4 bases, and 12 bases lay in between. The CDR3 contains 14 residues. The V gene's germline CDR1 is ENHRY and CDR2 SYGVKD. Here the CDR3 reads CAISEPGLRYGYTF. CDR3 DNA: TGTGCCATCAGTGAACCGGGGTTGCGCTATGGCTACACCTTC.

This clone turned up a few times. The CDR3 region has the DNA TGTGCCTGGAGTGTAAGAACGGGAGGGCCAAATGAGCAGTTCTTC. It specifies CAWSVRTGGPNEQFF. This rearrangement joins TRBV30 to TRBJ2-1, with 8 bases identical to TRBD2. CDR3 length equals 15 residues. With V trimmed by 0 bases and J by 7 bases, 8 bases remained unmatched. In germline, CDR1 is GTSNPN, CDR2 SVGIG (reference sequence).

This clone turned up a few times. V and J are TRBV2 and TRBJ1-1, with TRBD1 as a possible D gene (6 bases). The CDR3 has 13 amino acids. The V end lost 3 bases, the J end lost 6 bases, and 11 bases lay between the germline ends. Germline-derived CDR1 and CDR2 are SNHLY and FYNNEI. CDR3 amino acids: CASSDLTGSEAFF. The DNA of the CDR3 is TGTGCCAGCAGTGATCTAACAGGGTCTGAAGCTTTCTTT.

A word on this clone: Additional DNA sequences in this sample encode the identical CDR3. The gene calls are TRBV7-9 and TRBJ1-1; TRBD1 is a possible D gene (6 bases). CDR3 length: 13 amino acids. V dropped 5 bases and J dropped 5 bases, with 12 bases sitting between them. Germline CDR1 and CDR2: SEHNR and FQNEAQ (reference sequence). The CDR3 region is CASSLQGGTEAFF. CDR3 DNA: TGTGCCAGCAGCCTACAGGGAGGGACTGAAGCTTTCTTT.

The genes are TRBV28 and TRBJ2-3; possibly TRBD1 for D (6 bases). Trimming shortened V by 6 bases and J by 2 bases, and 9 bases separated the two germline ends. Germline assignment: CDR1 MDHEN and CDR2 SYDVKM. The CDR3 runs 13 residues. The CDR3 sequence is CASRDSSTDTQYF. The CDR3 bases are TGTGCCAGCAGGGACAGCTCCACAGATACGCAGTATTTT.

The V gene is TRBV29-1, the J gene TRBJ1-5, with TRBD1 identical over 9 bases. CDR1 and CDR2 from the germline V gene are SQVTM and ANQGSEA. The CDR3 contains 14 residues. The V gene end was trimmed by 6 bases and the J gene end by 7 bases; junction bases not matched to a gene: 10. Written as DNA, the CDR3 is TGCAGCGTCGGCACGGACAGGGGTAACCAGCCCCAGCATTTT. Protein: CSVGTDRGNQPQHF.

The CDR3 DNA is TGTGCCAGCAGCTCGACAGTAGTCGAGCAGTACTTC. As protein: CASSSTVVEQYF. The V call is TRBV11-3, the J call TRBJ2-7, with D perhaps matching TRBD1 (5 bases). Germline V gene lookup returns CDR1 SGHNT and CDR2 YENEEA. V was shortened by 4 bases and J by 6 bases, with 10 bases between the two germline ends. There are 12 residues in the CDR3. The full variable domain, its missing parts supplied by reference TRBV11-3 and TRBJ2-7, is EAGVVQSPRYKIIEKKQPVAFWCNPISGHNTLYWYLQNLGQGPELLIRYENEEAVDDSQLPKDRFSAERLKGVDSTLKIQPAELGDSAVYLCASSSTVVEQYFGPGTRLTVT.

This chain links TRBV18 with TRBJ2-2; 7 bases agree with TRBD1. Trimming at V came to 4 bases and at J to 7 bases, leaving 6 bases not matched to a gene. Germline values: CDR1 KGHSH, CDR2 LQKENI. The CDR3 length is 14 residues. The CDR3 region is CASSRDSAFGELFF. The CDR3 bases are TGTGCCAGCTCACGGGACAGCGCCTTCGGGGAGCTGTTTTTT.

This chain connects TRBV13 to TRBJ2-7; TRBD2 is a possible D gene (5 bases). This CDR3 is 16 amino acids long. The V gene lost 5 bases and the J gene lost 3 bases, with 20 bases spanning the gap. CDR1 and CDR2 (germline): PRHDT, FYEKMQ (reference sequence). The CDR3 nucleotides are TGTGCCAGCAGCCCCCAGGAGGCAGGAACTCTCTACGAGCAGTACTTC. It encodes CASSPQEAGTLYEQYF.

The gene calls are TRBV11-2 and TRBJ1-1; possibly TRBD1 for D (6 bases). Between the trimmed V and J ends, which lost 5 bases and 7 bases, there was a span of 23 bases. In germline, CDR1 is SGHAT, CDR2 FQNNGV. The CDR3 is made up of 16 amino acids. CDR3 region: CASSLSFRTATFEAFF. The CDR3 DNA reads TGTGCCAGCAGCCTCTCCTTTAGGACAGCAACCTTTGAAGCTTTCTTT.

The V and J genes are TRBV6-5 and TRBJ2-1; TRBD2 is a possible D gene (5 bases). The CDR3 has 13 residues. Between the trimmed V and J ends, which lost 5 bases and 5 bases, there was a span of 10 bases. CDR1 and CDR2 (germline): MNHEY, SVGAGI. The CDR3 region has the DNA TGTGCCAGCAGTCTCGGACTGCACAATGAGCAGTTCTTC. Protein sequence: CASSLGLHNEQFF.